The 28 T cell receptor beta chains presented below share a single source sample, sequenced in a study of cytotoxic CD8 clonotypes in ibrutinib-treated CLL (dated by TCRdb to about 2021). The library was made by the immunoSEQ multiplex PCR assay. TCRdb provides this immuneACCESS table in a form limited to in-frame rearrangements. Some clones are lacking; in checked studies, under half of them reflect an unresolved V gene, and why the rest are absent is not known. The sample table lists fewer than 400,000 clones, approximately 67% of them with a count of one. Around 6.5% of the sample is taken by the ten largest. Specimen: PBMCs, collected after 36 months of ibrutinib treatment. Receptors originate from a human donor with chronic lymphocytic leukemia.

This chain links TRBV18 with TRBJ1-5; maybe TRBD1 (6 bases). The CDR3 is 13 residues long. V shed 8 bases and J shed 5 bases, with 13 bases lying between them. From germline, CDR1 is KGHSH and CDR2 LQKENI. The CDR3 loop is CASTNGGDQPQHF. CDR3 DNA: TGTGCCAGCACAAACGGGGGCGATCAGCCCCAGCATTTT.

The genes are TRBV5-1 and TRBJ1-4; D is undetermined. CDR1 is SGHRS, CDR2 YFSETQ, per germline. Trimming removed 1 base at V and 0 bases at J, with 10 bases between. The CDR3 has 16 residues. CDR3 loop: CASSLIGISTNEKLFF. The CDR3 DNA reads TGCGCCAGCAGCTTGATAGGGATCTCAACTAATGAAAAACTGTTTTTT.

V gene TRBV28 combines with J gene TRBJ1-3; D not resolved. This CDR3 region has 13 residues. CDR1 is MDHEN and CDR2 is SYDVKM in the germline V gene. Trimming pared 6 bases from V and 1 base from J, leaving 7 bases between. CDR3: CASREQSGNTIYF. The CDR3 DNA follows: TGTGCCAGCAGGGAGCAATCTGGAAACACCATATATTTT.

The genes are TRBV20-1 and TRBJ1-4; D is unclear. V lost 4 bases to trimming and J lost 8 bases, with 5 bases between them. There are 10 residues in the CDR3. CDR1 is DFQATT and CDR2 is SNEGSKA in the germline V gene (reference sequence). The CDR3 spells CSATNEKLFF. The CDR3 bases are TGCAGTGCTACCAACGAAAAACTGTTTTTT.

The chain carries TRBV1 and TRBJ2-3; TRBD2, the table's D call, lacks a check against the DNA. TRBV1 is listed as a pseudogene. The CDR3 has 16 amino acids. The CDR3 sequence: CTSSQDRRGGADTQYF. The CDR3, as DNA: TGCACCAGCAGCCAAGATCGGCGGGGGGGGGCAGATACGCAGTATTTT.

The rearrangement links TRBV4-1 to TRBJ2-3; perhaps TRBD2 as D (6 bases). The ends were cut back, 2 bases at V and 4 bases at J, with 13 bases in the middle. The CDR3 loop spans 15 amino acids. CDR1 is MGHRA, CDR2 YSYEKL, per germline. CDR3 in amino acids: CASSQWGVPADTQYF. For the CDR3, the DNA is TGCGCCAGCAGCCAATGGGGGGTCCCCGCAGATACGCAGTATTTT.

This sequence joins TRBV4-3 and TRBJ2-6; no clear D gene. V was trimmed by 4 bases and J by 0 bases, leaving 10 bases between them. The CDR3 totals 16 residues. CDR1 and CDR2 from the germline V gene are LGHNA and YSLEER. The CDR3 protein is CASSPRGSSGANVLTF. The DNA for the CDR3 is TGCGCCAGCAGCCCCCGCGGTAGCTCTGGGGCCAACGTCCTGACTTTC.

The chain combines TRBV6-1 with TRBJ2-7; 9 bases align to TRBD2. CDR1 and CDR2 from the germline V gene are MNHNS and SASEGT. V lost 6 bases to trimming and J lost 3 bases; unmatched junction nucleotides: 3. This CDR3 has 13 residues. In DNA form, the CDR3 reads TGTGCCAGCAGCCGGACTAGCGTCTACGAGCAGTACTTC. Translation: CASSRTSVYEQYF.

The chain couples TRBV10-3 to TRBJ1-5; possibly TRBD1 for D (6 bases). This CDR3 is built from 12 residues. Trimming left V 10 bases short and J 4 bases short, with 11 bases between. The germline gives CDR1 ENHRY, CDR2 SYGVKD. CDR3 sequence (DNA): TGTGCCACCGGGACACCAAATCAGCCCCAGCATTTT. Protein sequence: CATGTPNQPQHF.

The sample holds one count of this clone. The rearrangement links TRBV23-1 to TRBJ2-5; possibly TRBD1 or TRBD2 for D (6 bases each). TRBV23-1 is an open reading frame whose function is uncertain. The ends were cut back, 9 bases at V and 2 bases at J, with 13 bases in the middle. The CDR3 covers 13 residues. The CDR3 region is CARRRGQQETQYF. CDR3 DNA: TGCGCCAGACGGAGGGGACAACAAGAGACCCAGTACTTC.

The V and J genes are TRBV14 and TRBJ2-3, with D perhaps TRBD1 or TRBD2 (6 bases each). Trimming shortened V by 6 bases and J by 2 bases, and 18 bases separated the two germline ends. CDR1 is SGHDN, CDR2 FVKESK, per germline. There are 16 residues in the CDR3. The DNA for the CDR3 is TGTGCCAGCAGTTCAACGGACGGGGGCCCCACAGATACGCAGTATTTT. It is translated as CASSSTDGGPTDTQYF.

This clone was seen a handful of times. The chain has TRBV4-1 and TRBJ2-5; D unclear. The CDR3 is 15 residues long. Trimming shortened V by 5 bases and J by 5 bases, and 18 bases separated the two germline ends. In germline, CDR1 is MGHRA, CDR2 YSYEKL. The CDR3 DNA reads TGCGCCAGCAGCGACGGAACGTTCGGTCTCGAGACCCAGTACTTC. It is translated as CASSDGTFGLETQYF.

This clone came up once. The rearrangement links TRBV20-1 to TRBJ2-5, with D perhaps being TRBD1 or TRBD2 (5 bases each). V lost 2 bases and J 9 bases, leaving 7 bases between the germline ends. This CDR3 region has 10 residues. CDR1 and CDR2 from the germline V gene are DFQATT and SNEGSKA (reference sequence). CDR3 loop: CSARRGAQYF. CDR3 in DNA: TGCAGTGCTAGACGAGGGGCCCAGTACTTC.

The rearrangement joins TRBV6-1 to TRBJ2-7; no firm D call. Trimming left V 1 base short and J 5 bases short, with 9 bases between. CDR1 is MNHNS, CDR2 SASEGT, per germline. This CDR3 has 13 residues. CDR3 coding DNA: TGTGCCAGCAGTGAAGTAAACCTTGACGAGCAGTACTTC. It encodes CASSEVNLDEQYF.

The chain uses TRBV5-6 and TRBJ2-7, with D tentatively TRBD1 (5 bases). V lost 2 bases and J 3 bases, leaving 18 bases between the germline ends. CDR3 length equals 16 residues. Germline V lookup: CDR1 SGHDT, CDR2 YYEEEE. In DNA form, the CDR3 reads TGTGCCAGCAGCTTAGGGCCCAGGGTTCAGAGCTACGAGCAGTACTTC. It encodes CASSLGPRVQSYEQYF.

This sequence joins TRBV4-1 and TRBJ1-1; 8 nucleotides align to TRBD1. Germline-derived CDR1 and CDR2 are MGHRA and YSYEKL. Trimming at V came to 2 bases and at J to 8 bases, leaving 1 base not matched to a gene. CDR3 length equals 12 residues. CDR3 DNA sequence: TGCGCCAGCAGCCAAAACAGGGGGGAAGCTTTCTTT. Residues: CASSQNRGEAFF.

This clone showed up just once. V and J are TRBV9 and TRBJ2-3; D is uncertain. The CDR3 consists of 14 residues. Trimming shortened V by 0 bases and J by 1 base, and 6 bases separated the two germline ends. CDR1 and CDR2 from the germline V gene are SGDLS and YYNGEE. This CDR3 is CASSVESGTDTQYF. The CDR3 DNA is TGTGCCAGCAGCGTAGAGTCCGGCACAGATACGCAGTATTTT.

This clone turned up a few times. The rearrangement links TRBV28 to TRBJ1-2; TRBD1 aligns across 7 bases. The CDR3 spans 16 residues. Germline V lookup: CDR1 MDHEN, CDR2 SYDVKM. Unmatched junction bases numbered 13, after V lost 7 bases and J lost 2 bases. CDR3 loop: CASIQGGATLNYGYTF. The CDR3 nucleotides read TGTGCCAGCATCCAAGGGGGCGCGACATTAAACTATGGCTACACCTTC.

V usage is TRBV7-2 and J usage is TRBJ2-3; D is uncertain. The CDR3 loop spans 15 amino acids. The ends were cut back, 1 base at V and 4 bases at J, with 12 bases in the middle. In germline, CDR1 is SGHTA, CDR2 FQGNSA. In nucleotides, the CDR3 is TGTGCCAGCAGCTTAGTGGTTAGGGCCGCAGATACGCAGTATTTT. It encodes CASSLVVRAADTQYF.

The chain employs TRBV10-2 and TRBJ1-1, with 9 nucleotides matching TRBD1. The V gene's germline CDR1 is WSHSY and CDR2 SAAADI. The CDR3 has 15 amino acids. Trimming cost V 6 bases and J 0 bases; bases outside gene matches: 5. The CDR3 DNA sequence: TGCGCCAGCAGGTTACAGGGGGCAATGAACACTGAAGCTTTCTTT. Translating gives CASRLQGAMNTEAFF.

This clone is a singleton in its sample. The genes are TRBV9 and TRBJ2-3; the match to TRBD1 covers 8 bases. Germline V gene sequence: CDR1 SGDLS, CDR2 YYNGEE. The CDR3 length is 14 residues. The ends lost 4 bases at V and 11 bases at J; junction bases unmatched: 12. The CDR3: CASSPRRVGTGQYF. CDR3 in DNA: TGTGCCAGCAGCCCCCGAAGGGTGGGGACAGGGCAGTATTTT.

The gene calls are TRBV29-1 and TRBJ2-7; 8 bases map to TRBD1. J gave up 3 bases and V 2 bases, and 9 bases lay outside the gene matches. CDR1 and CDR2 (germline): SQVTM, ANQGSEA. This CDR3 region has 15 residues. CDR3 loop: CSVERGQGELYEQYF. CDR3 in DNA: TGCAGCGTTGAACGAGGACAGGGCGAACTCTACGAGCAGTACTTC.

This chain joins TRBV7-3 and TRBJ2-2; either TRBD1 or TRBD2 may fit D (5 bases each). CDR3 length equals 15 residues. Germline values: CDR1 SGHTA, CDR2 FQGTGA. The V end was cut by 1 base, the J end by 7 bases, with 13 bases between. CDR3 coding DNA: TGTGCCAGCAGCTTAATCCCCGGGGCAGGCGGGGAGCTGTTTTTT. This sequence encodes CASSLIPGAGGELFF.

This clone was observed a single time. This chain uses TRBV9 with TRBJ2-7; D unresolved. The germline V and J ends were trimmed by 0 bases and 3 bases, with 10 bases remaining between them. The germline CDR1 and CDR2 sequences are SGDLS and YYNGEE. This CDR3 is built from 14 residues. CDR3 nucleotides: TGTGCCAGCAGCGTAGGAGATGGAAACTACGAGCAGTACTTC. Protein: CASSVGDGNYEQYF. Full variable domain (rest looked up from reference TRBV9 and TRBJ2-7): DSGVTQTPKHLITATGQRVTLRCSPRSGDLSVYWYQQSLDQGLQFLIQYYNGEERAKGNILERFSAQQFPDLHSELNLSSLELGDSALYFCASSVGDGNYEQYFGPGTRLTVT.

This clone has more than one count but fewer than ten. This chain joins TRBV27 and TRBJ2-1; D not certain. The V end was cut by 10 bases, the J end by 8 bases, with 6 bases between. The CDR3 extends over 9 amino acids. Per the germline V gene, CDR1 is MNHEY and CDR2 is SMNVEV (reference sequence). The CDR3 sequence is CAKGDEQFF. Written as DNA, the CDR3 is TGTGCCAAAGGTGATGAGCAGTTCTTC.

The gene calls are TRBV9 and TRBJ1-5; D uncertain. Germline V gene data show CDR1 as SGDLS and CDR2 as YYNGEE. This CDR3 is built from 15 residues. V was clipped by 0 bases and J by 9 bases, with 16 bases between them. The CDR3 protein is CASSVGVGIEGPQHF. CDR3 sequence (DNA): TGTGCCAGCAGCGTAGGGGTGGGGATCGAGGGGCCCCAGCATTTT.

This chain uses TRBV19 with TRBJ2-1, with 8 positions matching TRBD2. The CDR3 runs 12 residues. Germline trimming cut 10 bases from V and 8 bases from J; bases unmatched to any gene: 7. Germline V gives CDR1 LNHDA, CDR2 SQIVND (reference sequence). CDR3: CATGGGSDEQFF. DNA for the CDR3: TGTGCCACCGGCGGGGGGTCGGATGAGCAGTTCTTC.

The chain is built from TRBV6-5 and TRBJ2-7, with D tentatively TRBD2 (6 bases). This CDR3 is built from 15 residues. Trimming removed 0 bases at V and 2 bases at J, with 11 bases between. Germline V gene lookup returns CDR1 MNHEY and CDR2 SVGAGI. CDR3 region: CASSYSGRGAYEQYF. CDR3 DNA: TGTGCCAGCAGTTACTCCGGGCGGGGTGCCTACGAGCAGTACTTC.